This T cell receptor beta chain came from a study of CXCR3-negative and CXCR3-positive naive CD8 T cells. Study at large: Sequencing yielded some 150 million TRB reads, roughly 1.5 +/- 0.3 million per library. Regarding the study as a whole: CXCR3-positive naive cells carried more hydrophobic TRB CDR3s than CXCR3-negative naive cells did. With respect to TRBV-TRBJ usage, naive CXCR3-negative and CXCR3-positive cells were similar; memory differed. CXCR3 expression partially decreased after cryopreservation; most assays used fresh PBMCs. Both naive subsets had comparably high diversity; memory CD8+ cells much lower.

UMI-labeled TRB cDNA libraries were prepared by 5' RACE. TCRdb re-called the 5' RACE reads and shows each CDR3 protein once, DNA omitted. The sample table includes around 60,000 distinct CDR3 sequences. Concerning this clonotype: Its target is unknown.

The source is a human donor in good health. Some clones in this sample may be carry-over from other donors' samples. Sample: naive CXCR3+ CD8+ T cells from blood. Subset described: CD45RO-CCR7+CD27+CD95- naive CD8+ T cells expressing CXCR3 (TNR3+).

The CDR3 is CASSLRNTGELFF. This chain uses TRBV12-3 or TRBV12-4 with TRBJ2-2. The CDR3 has 13 residues.